The rows below give T cell receptor beta chains drawn from one sample of a study of T cells in Graves' hyperthyroidism and ophthalmopathy. TCRdb fed the multiplex PCR reads into MiXCR, producing one record per CDR3 protein. The sample includes approximately 590,000 distinct CDR3 sequences, roughly 14% seen only once; the top ten take less than 9.5%. Source material: blood. These receptors all stem from a woman aged 25-40 years with Graves' hyperthyroidism. Each CDR3 is given with its conserved first and last residue. The D gene is left open where the match is weak. Only some rows state a clone size, as once, few, many or a class for expanded clones.

TRBJ1-5 NA TRBV4-1 NA TGCGCCAGCAGCCAATGGTACAGGCTGAATAGCAATCAGCCCCAGCATTTT CASSQWYRLNSNQPQHF
TRBJ1-3 TRBD1 TRBV5-5 NA TGTGCCAGCAGCTCGGGACAGGGGGACACCATATATTTT CASSSGQGDTIYF
TRBJ2-5 TRBD1 TRBV5-1 few TGCGCCAGCAGCACGACAGGGCCGGAGACCCAGTACTTC CASSTTGPETQYF
TRBJ2-7 NA TRBV13 many TGTGCCAGCAGCTTGGGGCTAGCCAACGAGCAGTACTTC CASSLGLANEQYF
TRBJ2-7 TRBD1 TRBV12-3/TRBV12-4 many TGTGCCAGCAGTTTCACGCCCCGACAGGGCTTCGAGCAGTACTTC CASSFTPRQGFEQYF
TRBJ2-1 TRBD2 TRBV7-3 many TGTGCCAGCAGCCCTAGCGGCTACCTTGACAATGAGCAGTTCTTC CASSPSGYLDNEQFF
TRBJ2-4 NA TRBV20-1 NA TGCAGTGCTAGTGCTGACAGGGCCAAAAACATTCAGTACTTC CSASADRAKNIQYF
TRBJ1-1 NA TRBV6-9 NA TGTGCCAGCAGTTACAGTCTCCTACGTGAAGCTTTCTTT CASSYSLLREAFF
TRBJ2-7 TRBD2 TRBV6-1 NA TGTGCCAGCAGAACTAGCGGCCCTAGCTCCTACGAGCAGTACTTC CASRTSGPSSYEQYF
TRBJ2-7 TRBD2 TRBV20-1 NA TGCAGTGCTAGAGTTAGGCGACGAGACAGGGCGACTAGCGGGAGGGCCTACGAGCAGTACTTC CSARVRRRDRATSGRAYEQYF
TRBJ2-7 TRBD1 TRBV4-1 many TGTGCCAGCAGCCAAAGGGGGCAGGGGACGTACGAGCAGTACTTC CASSQRGQGTYEQYF
TRBJ1-4 NA TRBV5-1 many TGCGCCAGCTGTCCTGTCCCGGGGCCCTCTGGTGAAAAACTGTTTTTT CASCPVPGPSGEKLFF
TRBJ2-7 TRBD1 TRBV9 many TGTGCCAGCAGCGATGGGACAGACAAGTTCTACGAGCAGTACTTC CASSDGTDKFYEQYF
TRBJ2-7 NA TRBV28 few TGTGCCAGCAGTTTAATCCACTCTACCTACGAGCAGTACTTC CASSLIHSTYEQYF
TRBJ1-2 NA TRBV7-3 NA TGCGCCAGCAAGAGCGGGGAGGGGAGCTATGGCTACACCTTC CASKSGEGSYGYTF
TRBJ2-6 TRBD1 TRBV3-1 many TGTGCCAGCAGCCGACGACAGGGGACTGGGGCCAACGTCCTGACTTTC CASSRRQGTGANVLTF
TRBJ1-1 NA TRBV28 few TGTGCCAGCAGTTTATATGGTGTCAGGGTGTTGGTTGGGACTGAAGCTTTCTTT CASSLYGVRVLVGTEAFF
TRBJ1-1 NA TRBV7-6 few TGTGCCAGCAGCCCAGTCAAGGGACCTCAGAACACTGAAGCTTTCTTT CASSPVKGPQNTEAFF
TRBJ2-7 NA TRBV24-1 many TGTGCCACCAGCCGCGGCGGTTTCGATGCCTACGAGCAGTACTTC CATSRGGFDAYEQYF
TRBJ2-7 TRBD1 TRBV18 NA TGTGCCAGCTCACCAACAGGGGGCAATCCCCGCTACGAGCAGTACTTC CASSPTGGNPRYEQYF
TRBJ2-2 TRBD2 TRBV11-2 NA TGTGCCGCTAGCGGGGGGACCGGGGAGCTGTTTTTT CAASGGTGELFF
TRBJ2-1 TRBD2 TRBV20-1 many TGCAGTGCCGCGTCCGGGACTAGCGTGAGTGAGCAGTTCTTC CSAASGTSVSEQFF
TRBJ2-7 NA TRBV27 NA TGTGCCAGCAGTTTTCGCGGGACCAGCCGGGGAGGGCAGTACTTC CASSFRGTSRGGQYF
TRBJ2-2 NA TRBV24-1 many TGTGCCACCCTCGACAGCTTAACCGGGGAGCTGTTTTTT CATLDSLTGELFF
TRBJ2-3 NA TRBV2 many TGTGCCAGCAGGGGTGCGAACACAGATACGCAGTATTTT CASRGANTDTQYF
TRBJ2-3 TRBD2 TRBV11-1 many TGTGCCAGCAGCTACCTAGCGGAGGGCACAGATACGCAGTATTTT CASSYLAEGTDTQYF
TRBJ2-1 NA TRBV4-1 few TGCGCCAGCAGCCAAGATTTGGTTGCTGGCGATGAGCAGTTCTTC CASSQDLVAGDEQFF
TRBJ2-7 NA TRBV9 few TGTGCCAGCAGCGCGGGCCCTTATTTCTACGAGCAGTACTTC CASSAGPYFYEQYF
TRBJ2-7 NA TRBV6-2/TRBV6-3 many TGTGCCAGCAGTTACTCCATGACAGTAGGCGAGCAGTACTTC CASSYSMTVGEQYF
TRBJ1-2 TRBD1 TRBV20-1 many TGCAGTGCCGATAACAGGGGATCGGACTATGGCTACACCTTC CSADNRGSDYGYTF
TRBJ2-7 TRBD2 TRBV6-2/TRBV6-3 NA TGTGCCACCAAGCTTCTAGCGGATTCCTACGAGCAGTACTTC CATKLLADSYEQYF
TRBJ2-6 TRBD1 TRBV6-2/TRBV6-3 NA TGTGCCAACAGTTACTCGGGTTCGGCAGGGGGCACAGGGGCCAACGTCCTGACTTTC CANSYSGSAGGTGANVLTF
TRBJ2-1 TRBD2 TRBV11-2 many TGTGCCAGCAGCTTCTCCCGGACTAGTGTCAATGAGCAGTTCTTC CASSFSRTSVNEQFF
TRBJ2-1 TRBD2 TRBV9 NA TGTGCCAGCAGCCCTGGACTAGCGGGAGAGACCTACAATGAGCAGTTCTTC CASSPGLAGETYNEQFF
TRBJ2-7 TRBD2 TRBV6-1 many TGTGCCAGCATATCAGCGGGAGGACCCCAATATGGGGAGCAGTACTTC CASISAGGPQYGEQYF
TRBJ2-3 NA TRBV7-2 many TGTGCCAGCAGCTTAGGTGTCCTGATCACAGATACGCAGTATTTT CASSLGVLITDTQYF
TRBJ2-2 NA TRBV2 many TGTGCCAGCAGTGAAACCTTACCCACCGGGGAGCTGTTTTTT CASSETLPTGELFF
TRBJ1-1 TRBD1 TRBV14 few TGTGCCAGCAGCCAAGACCCGCCCGGACAGGAGAGGCGGTCGGCTTTCTTT CASSQDPPGQERRSAFF
TRBJ2-1 NA TRBV5-6 many TGTGCCAGCAGCTCGAGGTACAATGAGCAGTTCTTC CASSSRYNEQFF
TRBJ2-1 NA TRBV3-1 many TGTGCCAGCAGCCAATCAACCGGGAATGAGCAGTTCTTC CASSQSTGNEQFF